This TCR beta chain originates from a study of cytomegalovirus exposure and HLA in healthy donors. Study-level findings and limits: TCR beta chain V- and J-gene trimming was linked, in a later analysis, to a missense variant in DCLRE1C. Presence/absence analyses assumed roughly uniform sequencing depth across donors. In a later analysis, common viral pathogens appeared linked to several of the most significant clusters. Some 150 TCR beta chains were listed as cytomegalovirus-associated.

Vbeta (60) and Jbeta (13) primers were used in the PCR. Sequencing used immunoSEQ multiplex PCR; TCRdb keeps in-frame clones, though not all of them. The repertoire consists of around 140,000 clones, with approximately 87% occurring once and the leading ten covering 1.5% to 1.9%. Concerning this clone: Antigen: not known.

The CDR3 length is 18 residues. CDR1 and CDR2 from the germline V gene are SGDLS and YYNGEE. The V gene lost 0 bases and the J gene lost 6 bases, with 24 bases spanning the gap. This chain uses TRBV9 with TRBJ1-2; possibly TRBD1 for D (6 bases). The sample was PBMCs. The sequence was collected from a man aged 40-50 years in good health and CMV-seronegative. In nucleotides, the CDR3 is TGTGCCAGCAGCGTAGCTACAGGAGGACAGCTCCTTGGGGATGGCTACACCTTC. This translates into CASSVATGGQLLGDGYTF.